The rows below give T cell receptor beta chains drawn from one sample of a study of blood T cell repertoires in COVID-19. Measured with immunoSEQ multiplex PCR; TCRdb has only the in-frame clones, and not every one. The profile shows fewer than 700,000 clones, around 90% of them singletons. The sequenced sample was peripheral blood. Receptors were obtained from a woman aged 45-65 years with COVID-19, enrolled during active disease. Each CDR3 is given with its conserved first and last residue. D genes are given only for firm matches. Clone size is stated in some rows and not others, as once, few, many or a class when expanded.

J gene: TRBJ1-1
V gene: TRBV7-9
clone size: NA
D gene: NA
CDR3 protein: CASSLGQGTEAFF
CDR3 DNA: TGTGCCAGCAGCTTAGGGCAGGGGACTGAAGCTTTCTTT

J gene: TRBJ1-2
V gene: TRBV28
clone size: once
D gene: TRBD1
CDR3 protein: CASSNFGRQGRVGGYTF
CDR3 DNA: TGTGCCAGCTCGAATTTTGGCAGACAGGGGAGAGTGGGTGGCTACACCTTC

J gene: TRBJ2-5
V gene: TRBV30
clone size: NA
D gene: NA
CDR3 protein: CAWSVQVQETQYF
CDR3 DNA: TGTGCCTGGAGTGTACAGGTACAAGAGACCCAGTACTTC

J gene: TRBJ1-1
V gene: TRBV7-8
clone size: NA
D gene: TRBD1
CDR3 protein: CASSLGPWTGGKDTEAFF
CDR3 DNA: TGTGCCAGCAGCTTAGGCCCCTGGACAGGGGGCAAGGACACTGAAGCTTTCTTT

J gene: TRBJ2-6
V gene: TRBV19
clone size: few
D gene: NA
CDR3 protein: CASSIQGDGANVLTF
CDR3 DNA: TGTGCCAGTAGTATACAGGGCGATGGGGCCAACGTCCTGACTTTC

J gene: TRBJ2-5
V gene: TRBV10-1
clone size: NA
D gene: TRBD2
CDR3 protein: CASSETRGAETQYF
CDR3 DNA: TGCGCCAGCAGTGAAACGCGGGGGGCGGAGACCCAGTACTTC

J gene: TRBJ2-3
V gene: TRBV6-2/TRBV6-3
clone size: NA
D gene: NA
CDR3 protein: CASSYSGRASENTDTQYF
CDR3 DNA: TGTGCCAGCAGTTACTCAGGCCGGGCTAGCGAGAACACAGATACGCAGTATTTT

J gene: TRBJ1-2
V gene: TRBV5-5
clone size: NA
D gene: NA
CDR3 protein: CASSLDRVGYTF
CDR3 DNA: TGTGCCAGCAGCTTGGATCGGGTCGGCTACACCTTC

J gene: TRBJ1-2
V gene: TRBV18
clone size: NA
D gene: NA
CDR3 protein: CASSPNWENGYTF
CDR3 DNA: TGTGCCAGCTCACCAAACTGGGAGAATGGCTACACCTTC

J gene: TRBJ1-2
V gene: TRBV9
clone size: NA
D gene: TRBD1
CDR3 protein: CASSLRQGSGYTF
CDR3 DNA: TGTGCCAGCAGCTTACGACAGGGCAGTGGCTACACCTTC

J gene: TRBJ1-1
V gene: TRBV6-5
clone size: NA
D gene: NA
CDR3 protein: CASSQQTRFAEAFF
CDR3 DNA: TGTGCCAGCAGTCAACAGACCAGGTTCGCTGAAGCTTTCTTT

J gene: TRBJ1-1
V gene: TRBV2
clone size: NA
D gene: TRBD1
CDR3 protein: CASRADRGRRNTEAFF
CDR3 DNA: TGTGCCAGCAGGGCGGACAGGGGGCGACGAAACACTGAAGCTTTCTTT

J gene: TRBJ1-1
V gene: TRBV3-1/TRBV3-2
clone size: NA
D gene: NA
CDR3 protein: CASSQVVSTEAFF
CDR3 DNA: TGTGCCAGCAGCCAAGTAGTGAGCACTGAAGCTTTCTTT

J gene: TRBJ1-2
V gene: TRBV5-1
clone size: NA
D gene: TRBD1
CDR3 protein: CASSSTPGTDYGYTF
CDR3 DNA: TGCGCCAGCAGCTCTACACCCGGGACAGACTATGGCTACACCTTC

J gene: TRBJ2-5
V gene: TRBV5-1
clone size: NA
D gene: TRBD1
CDR3 protein: CASSLVRRTGAPGYPGETQYF
CDR3 DNA: TGCGCCAGCAGCTTGGTACGTAGGACAGGGGCCCCAGGATACCCGGGAGAGACCCAGTACTTC

J gene: TRBJ2-5
V gene: TRBV18
clone size: NA
D gene: TRBD2
CDR3 protein: CASSPGLAEETQYF
CDR3 DNA: TGTGCCAGCTCGCCGGGACTAGCGGAAGAGACCCAGTACTTC

J gene: TRBJ2-6
V gene: TRBV4-1
clone size: NA
D gene: NA
CDR3 protein: CASSRGDWANVLTF
CDR3 DNA: TGCGCCAGCAGCCGAGGGGACTGGGCCAACGTCCTGACTTTC

J gene: TRBJ1-1
V gene: TRBV5-1
clone size: few
D gene: NA
CDR3 protein: CASSPREDGAEAFF
CDR3 DNA: TGCGCCAGCAGCCCCAGGGAGGATGGCGCTGAAGCTTTCTTT

J gene: TRBJ2-7
V gene: TRBV4-2
clone size: NA
D gene: NA
CDR3 protein: CASSQGGGALQYF
CDR3 DNA: TGTGCCAGCAGCCAAGGGGGTGGGGCGCTGCAGTACTTC

J gene: TRBJ2-4
V gene: TRBV21-1
clone size: NA
D gene: NA
CDR3 protein: CASSPPDF
CDR3 DNA: TGTGCCAGCAGCCCCCCCGACTTC

J gene: TRBJ2-1
V gene: TRBV4-2
clone size: NA
D gene: TRBD2
CDR3 protein: CASSQDRAGGIDEQFF
CDR3 DNA: TGTGCCAGCAGCCAAGATCGGGCGGGGGGGATAGATGAGCAGTTCTTC

J gene: TRBJ2-5
V gene: TRBV30
clone size: NA
D gene: NA
CDR3 protein: CAWSQGSGETQYF
CDR3 DNA: TGTGCCTGGAGCCAGGGGTCGGGAGAGACCCAGTACTTC

J gene: TRBJ2-7
V gene: TRBV7-8
clone size: NA
D gene: TRBD1
CDR3 protein: CASSPWTGVGEQYF
CDR3 DNA: TGTGCCAGCAGCCCCTGGACAGGGGTGGGCGAGCAGTACTTC

J gene: TRBJ2-7
V gene: TRBV27
clone size: NA
D gene: TRBD1
CDR3 protein: CASSSDRDEQYF
CDR3 DNA: TGTGCCAGCAGTTCCGACAGGGACGAGCAGTACTTC

J gene: TRBJ2-3
V gene: TRBV6-5
clone size: NA
D gene: NA
CDR3 protein: CASSYSNRQGDTQYF
CDR3 DNA: TGTGCCAGCAGTTACTCGAACAGGCAGGGAGATACGCAGTATTTT

J gene: TRBJ2-2
V gene: TRBV27
clone size: once
D gene: TRBD2
CDR3 protein: CASSPGLAGGKLLNTGELFF
CDR3 DNA: TGTGCCAGCAGTCCCGGACTAGCGGGGGGTAAATTACTGAACACCGGGGAGCTGTTTTTT

J gene: TRBJ1-3
V gene: TRBV29-1
clone size: NA
D gene: NA
CDR3 protein: CSVEGTASGNTIYF
CDR3 DNA: TGCAGCGTTGAAGGAACAGCCTCTGGAAACACCATATATTTT

J gene: TRBJ2-7
V gene: TRBV12-3/TRBV12-4
clone size: NA
D gene: NA
CDR3 protein: CASGLGVPYEQYF
CDR3 DNA: TGTGCCAGCGGCCTCGGGGTCCCCTACGAGCAGTACTTC

J gene: TRBJ1-5
V gene: TRBV24-1
clone size: once
D gene: NA
CDR3 protein: CATSDPRRVLVRAVGNQPQHF
CDR3 DNA: TGTGCCACCAGTGATCCGCGTCGGGTGCTGGTGAGGGCGGTGGGCAATCAGCCCCAGCATTTT

J gene: TRBJ2-4
V gene: TRBV4-2
clone size: NA
D gene: NA
CDR3 protein: CASSQGASGKNIQYF
CDR3 DNA: TGTGCCAGCAGCCAAGGTGCCAGCGGCAAAAACATTCAGTACTTC

J gene: TRBJ2-7
V gene: TRBV18
clone size: NA
D gene: NA
CDR3 protein: CASSPNTLFGTSGSYEQYF
CDR3 DNA: TGTGCCAGCTCACCTAATACTCTTTTCGGGACAAGTGGGTCCTACGAGCAGTACTTC

J gene: TRBJ1-5
V gene: TRBV5-1
clone size: NA
D gene: NA
CDR3 protein: CASSPRSRNQPQHF
CDR3 DNA: TGCGCCAGCAGCCCTCGGTCCCGCAATCAGCCCCAGCATTTT

J gene: TRBJ1-2
V gene: TRBV30
clone size: many
D gene: TRBD1
CDR3 protein: CVGRDRVFRGYTF
CDR3 DNA: TGTGTTGGCCGGGACAGAGTCTTTCGGGGCTACACCTTC

J gene: TRBJ1-1
V gene: TRBV3-1/TRBV3-2
clone size: NA
D gene: TRBD1
CDR3 protein: CASSQGTGTTEAFF
CDR3 DNA: TGTGCCAGCAGCCAGGGGACAGGGACTACTGAAGCTTTCTTT

J gene: TRBJ2-3
V gene: TRBV5-4
clone size: NA
D gene: NA
CDR3 protein: CASSLLGPDTQYF
CDR3 DNA: TGTGCCAGCAGCTTGCTGGGCCCCGATACGCAGTATTTT